This TCR beta chain derives from a study of blood T cells in healthy people across ages. Study-wide points: When set beside aged donors, long-lived donors presented more naive CD4+ cells and higher diversity.

Primed by a sample-barcoded 5' primer and a J-beta primer mix, a second PCR proceeded for about 7 to 12 cycles. A single record per CDR3 protein comes from TCRdb applying MiXCR to the 5' RACE reads. This table has about 1.4 million distinct CDR3 sequences, approximately 59% appearing once. Caucasian individuals from Russia who were healthy and aged roughly 6 to 95 acted as donors. About this clonotype: The antigen is unknown.

CDR3 size: 13 residues. Germline V gives CDR1 SGHVS, CDR2 FNYEAQ. Trimming pared 5 bases from V and 5 bases from J, leaving 12 bases between. The TCR originated in a man younger than 35 in good health. The sample taken for sequencing was blood. The J gene is TRBJ2-5, the V gene TRBV7-6, with D tentatively TRBD1 (5 bases). CDR3 nucleotides: TGTGCCAGCAGCCTAGGGAAGGGGGAGACCCAGTACTTC. This sequence encodes CASSLGKGETQYF.